A single sample gave rise to the 16 T cell receptor beta chains below, sequenced in a study of patients and donors after allogeneic stem cell transplantation. MiXCR, applied by TCRdb to the RT-PCR reads, yields one record per CDR3 protein. The data contain 800,000 to 1,000,000 distinct CDR3 sequences, roughly 18% of them singletons. The sequencing sample was made of blood, either unsorted or a sorted T cell fraction (not recorded which). The receptors stem from a human donor who was either an allogeneic HSCT recipient or a stem cell or donor lymphocyte infusion donor (not recorded which). It is not recorded whose cells these are; they may come from a transplant donor.

The chain carries TRBV12-3 or TRBV12-4 and TRBJ1-1; TRBD1 is a possible D gene (6 bases). This CDR3 region has 15 residues. The germline V and J ends were trimmed by 4 bases and 5 bases, with 17 bases remaining between them. CDR3 loop: CASSYRVGGETEAFF. Written as DNA, the CDR3 is TGTGCCAGCAGTTACAGGGTTGGCGGAGAAACTGAAGCTTTCTTT.

The V call is TRBV20-1, the J call TRBJ2-7, with 10 bases matching TRBD2. The V gene's germline CDR1 is DFQATT and CDR2 SNEGSKA (reference sequence). The V segment lost 3 bases and the J segment 0 bases; nucleotides outside the gene matches: 2. This CDR3 spans 14 amino acids. This CDR3 is CSASSSGSSYEQYF. CDR3 sequence (DNA): TGCAGTGCTAGTTCTAGCGGGAGCTCCTACGAGCAGTACTTC.

V is TRBV9 and J is TRBJ1-4; D unresolved. The germline V gene encodes CDR1 SGDLS and CDR2 YYNGEE. Trimming shortened V by 3 bases and J by 5 bases, and 14 bases separated the two germline ends. The CDR3 extends over 15 amino acids. CDR3 in amino acids: CASSGGTDKNEKLFF. The DNA for the CDR3 is TGTGCCAGCAGCGGGGGAACAGATAAAAATGAAAAACTGTTTTTT.

This clonotype occurred a few times. This sequence joins TRBV30 and TRBJ2-5; D is ambiguous. Trimming removed 8 bases at V and 5 bases at J, with 18 bases between. CDR3 length: 13 amino acids. Germline V CDR1 and CDR2: GTSNPN, SVGIG (reference sequence). This CDR3 is CARRSKDRETQYF. The CDR3 nucleotides are TGTGCCCGCCGATCCAAGGATCGGGAGACCCAGTACTTC.

In its sample, this clonotype was seen a few times. This rearrangement joins TRBV20-1 to TRBJ2-3; 7 bases map to TRBD1. Germline values: CDR1 DFQATT, CDR2 SNEGSKA (reference sequence). CDR3 length: 12 amino acids. V shed 4 bases, J shed 3 bases, and the junction held 1 base outside the gene matches. CDR3 amino acids: CSATTGTDTQYF. CDR3 in DNA: TGCAGTGCTACGACAGGGACAGATACGCAGTATTTT.

The J gene is TRBJ2-7, the V gene TRBV24-1; TRBD1 is a possible D gene (6 bases). V gave up 7 bases and J gave up 3 bases, with 21 bases separating them. This CDR3 comprises 16 residues. Germline V CDR1 and CDR2: KGHDR, SFDVKD. The DNA for the CDR3 is TGTGCCACCAGGCTCAGGGGACGGTCCGAATACTACGAGCAGTACTTC. This codes for CATRLRGRSEYYEQYF.

This chain joins TRBV7-6 and TRBJ1-6, with TRBD1 identical over 7 bases. The CDR3 has 16 amino acids. Germline loops: CDR1 SGHVS, CDR2 FNYEAQ. V lost 4 bases, J lost 5 bases, and 8 bases stayed unmatched. The CDR3 spells CASSWKDRQHNSPLHF. CDR3 in DNA: TGTGCCAGCAGCTGGAAGGACAGGCAGCATAATTCACCCCTCCACTTT.

The gene calls are TRBV12-3 or TRBV12-4 and TRBJ1-1; 11 positions agree with TRBD1. The CDR3 is 16 residues long. V was pared by 7 bases and J by 8 bases, with 15 bases of the junction left unmatched. In DNA, the CDR3 is TGTGCCAGCACCGGGACAGGGGGATCACCCCGACAGGAAGCTTTCTTT. Translated, it gives CASTGTGGSPRQEAFF.

The sample holds many counts of this clonotype. This CDR3 reads CATTVWDRGTEAFF. CDR3 DNA sequence: TGTGCCACCACCGTATGGGACAGGGGGACTGAAGCTTTCTTT. The gene calls are TRBV12-3 or TRBV12-4 and TRBJ1-1; 11 bases map to TRBD1. With 10 bases clipped from V and 5 bases from J, the junction kept 9 bases outside the gene matches. The CDR3 is 14 amino acids.

The chain employs TRBV25-1 and TRBJ1-2; D is unclear. Trimming stripped 3 bases from V and 4 bases from J, with 12 bases between. This CDR3 region has 14 residues. From germline, CDR1 is MGHDK and CDR2 SYGVNS. CDR3 sequence: CASSDHSLAYGYTF. The DNA for the CDR3 is TGTGCCAGCAGTGACCACAGCCTCGCCTATGGCTACACCTTC.

CDR3: CASSLDRLEGVRTEAFF. CDR3 DNA sequence: TGTGCCAGCAGCTTAGACAGACTGGAGGGGGTGAGGACTGAAGCTTTCTTT. V gene TRBV7-9 combines with J gene TRBJ1-1; TRBD1 is a possible D gene (6 bases). This CDR3 contains 17 residues. Per the germline V gene, CDR1 is SEHNR and CDR2 is FQNEAQ (reference sequence). V gave up 1 base and J gave up 5 bases, with 20 bases separating them.

In this sample, this clonotype turned up a few times. The J gene is TRBJ2-7, the V gene TRBV12-3 or TRBV12-4, with D uncertain. The ends were cut back, 2 bases at V and 0 bases at J, with 11 bases in the middle. This CDR3 has 15 amino acids. CDR3 residues: CASSLMGYSSYEQYF. For the CDR3, the DNA is TGTGCCAGCAGTTTAATGGGGTACAGCTCCTACGAGCAGTACTTC.

With regard to this clonotype: This sequence may be a read error, since a much larger clone differs from it by one base. The genes are TRBV6-1 and TRBJ1-2; D may be TRBD1 (6 bases). The CDR3 consists of 13 residues. The ends were cut back, 6 bases at V and 2 bases at J, with 10 bases in the middle. The germline gives CDR1 MNHNS, CDR2 SASEGT. The CDR3 here is CASRETGNYGYTF. The CDR3 nucleotides are TGTGCCAGCAGAGAAACAGGGAACTATGGCTACACCTTC.

This clonotype was recorded a few times. The V gene is TRBV5-6, the J gene TRBJ1-5; 7 nucleotides line up with TRBD1. The V segment lost 0 bases and the J segment 11 bases; nucleotides outside the gene matches: 11. CDR3 length equals 15 residues. Germline CDR1 SGHDT, CDR2 YYEEEE. The CDR3 loop is CASSLGQGRRGAQHF. CDR3 in DNA: TGTGCCAGCAGCTTGGGACAGGGCCGCCGTGGAGCCCAGCATTTT.

This clonotype was picked up a small number of times. The rearrangement joins TRBV24-1 to TRBJ2-7; possibly TRBD2 for D (5 bases). V gave up 3 bases and J gave up 2 bases, with 10 bases separating them. Germline CDR1 and CDR2: KGHDR and SFDVKD. This CDR3 comprises 14 residues. The CDR3 is CATSDPRATYEQYF. DNA for the CDR3: TGTGCCACCAGTGATCCGCGGGCTACCTACGAGCAGTACTTC.

This clonotype was seen only once. The chain has TRBV12-3 or TRBV12-4 and TRBJ1-2, with D perhaps TRBD1 (6 bases). The CDR3 runs 15 residues. Trimming took off 6 bases at V and 1 base at J, with 15 bases between the two ends. DNA for the CDR3: TGTGCCAGCAGCTCGCGGGGGACATTTAACTATGGCTACACCTTC. It yields the protein CASSSRGTFNYGYTF.